This T cell receptor (beta chain) was documented in a study of PD-L1 blockade in urothelial cancer. Time point meaning: pretreatment peripheral blood. Data came from immunoSEQ multiplex PCR; TCRdb stores just in-frame clones and leaves some out. The repertoire includes fewer than 95,000 clones, 84% of them detected once, and 2% to 2.5% sits in the top ten. Per the germline V gene, CDR1 is SGHRS and CDR2 is YFSETQ. Trimming shortened V by 0 bases and J by 4 bases, and 11 bases separated the two germline ends. The CDR3 has 14 residues. This clonotype was obtained from a man aged 60 to 75 with urothelial cancer. Source: PBMCs, taken around atezolizumab (anti-PD-L1) treatment. The chain combines TRBV5-1 with TRBJ2-7; weak D call: TRBD1 (5 bases). The CDR3: CASSLAGMQYEQYF. In DNA, the CDR3 is TGCGCCAGCAGCTTGGCAGGGATGCAATACGAGCAGTACTTC.